These 26 T cell receptor beta chains originate from one sample sequenced in a study of resident and recirculating memory T cells in vitiligo. TCRdb's copy holds only in-frame clones and misses some; the assay was immunoSEQ multiplex PCR. This table holds 70,000 to 75,000 clones, roughly 92% found once. Sequenced sample: blood. Receptors originate from a male donor with vitiligo.

This sequence joins TRBV28 and TRBJ2-1; 12 positions agree with TRBD2. Germline V gene data show CDR1 as MDHEN and CDR2 as SYDVKM. This CDR3 has 14 residues. The junction had 0 bases not matched to a gene; V was cut back by 2 bases and J by 7 bases. CDR3 DNA sequence: TGTGCCAGCAGTTTAACTAGCGGGGGGAATGAGCAGTTCTTC. Protein product: CASSLTSGGNEQFF.

The V gene is TRBV25-1, the J gene TRBJ2-7, with 9 bases lining up with TRBD2. Germline-derived CDR1 and CDR2 are MGHDK and SYGVNS. The CDR3 is 15 amino acids. Germline trimming cut 3 bases from V and 7 bases from J; bases unmatched to any gene: 10. The CDR3 DNA sequence: TGTGCCAGCAGTGACCCACTAGCGGGTGGGGGGGAGCAGTACTTC. Amino acid sequence: CASSDPLAGGGEQYF.

The chain links TRBV5-1 to TRBJ2-7; maybe TRBD2 (5 bases). The V gene's germline CDR1 is SGHRS and CDR2 YFSETQ. CDR3 length: 15 amino acids. Trimming removed 4 bases from V and 0 bases from J, with 14 bases in between. Here the CDR3 reads CASSPRATDSYEQYF. The CDR3 nucleotides read TGCGCCAGCAGCCCGCGGGCGACGGACTCCTACGAGCAGTACTTC.

The V and J genes are TRBV18 and TRBJ1-1; the D gene is possibly TRBD1 (6 bases). With 4 bases removed from V and 6 bases from J, the gap between germline ends came to 15 bases. The CDR3 spans 14 residues. CDR1 and CDR2 (germline): KGHSH, LQKENI. The CDR3 region has the DNA TGTGCCAGCTCACAGTCCGGACAGAAGGCTGAAGCTTTCTTT. It codes for CASSQSGQKAEAFF.

The CDR3 loop reads CASSLYMTSQGSQHF. CDR3 bases: TGTGCCAGCAGTTTGTATATGACCTCACAGGGGTCGCAGCATTTT. The chain combines TRBV28 with TRBJ1-5; TRBD1 matches at 7 bases. Per germline, CDR1 MDHEN and CDR2 SYDVKM. The CDR3 contains 15 residues. Germline trimming cut 3 bases from V and 13 bases from J; bases unmatched to any gene: 15.

In DNA, the CDR3 is TGTGCCAGCAGCGTAGGCGGCGGTGGAAACACCATATATTTT. This encodes CASSVGGGGNTIYF. This chain connects TRBV9 to TRBJ1-3; no firm D call. CDR1 and CDR2 from the germline V gene are SGDLS and YYNGEE. Deletions cut 0 bases from V and 3 bases from J, with 7 bases between. The CDR3 loop spans 14 amino acids.

DNA of the CDR3: TGTGCCAGCAGTTACCGGGGAACTAATGAAAAACTGTTTTTT. Amino acid sequence: CASSYRGTNEKLFF. The genes are TRBV6-5 and TRBJ1-4; D remains unclear. Trimming cost V 2 bases and J 1 base, with 5 bases left between them. The germline V gene has CDR1 MNHEY and CDR2 SVGAGI. This CDR3 is 14 amino acids long.

The chain is built from TRBV11-2 and TRBJ2-2; 14 bases map to TRBD2. Trimming removed 1 base from V and 7 bases from J; junction bases left unmatched: 8. The CDR3 has 18 residues. Germline V gives CDR1 SGHAT, CDR2 FQNNGV. CDR3 residues: CASSLVTSGGALGGELFF. DNA for the CDR3: TGTGCCAGCAGCTTAGTGACTAGCGGGGGGGCTCTCGGCGGGGAGCTGTTTTTT.

The gene calls are TRBV5-1 and TRBJ2-1; tentatively, D is TRBD2 (6 bases). V was cut by 0 bases and J by 5 bases, with 12 bases left in between. The CDR3 sequence is 15 residues long. Germline loops: CDR1 SGHRS, CDR2 YFSETQ. The CDR3 reads CASSLDPGVDNEQFF. The CDR3 DNA sequence: TGCGCCAGCAGCTTGGACCCGGGGGTGGACAATGAGCAGTTCTTC.

J is TRBJ2-7 and V is TRBV6-5; TRBD1 matches at 12 bases. V lost 7 bases and J lost 9; bases outside the gene matches: 7. CDR3 length: 13 amino acids. From germline, CDR1 is MNHEY and CDR2 SVGAGI. CDR3 loop: CASNAGTGGRQYF. The DNA of the CDR3 is TGTGCCAGCAATGCCGGGACAGGGGGCCGGCAGTACTTC.

V and J are TRBV4-1 and TRBJ1-5, with D uncertain. V was shortened by 0 bases and J by 6 bases, with 12 bases between the two germline ends. CDR3 size: 15 residues. Germline V lookup: CDR1 MGHRA, CDR2 YSYEKL. The CDR3 DNA sequence: TGCGCCAGCAGCCAAGAATCCATGTCCGGTCAGCCCCAGCATTTT. Protein: CASSQESMSGQPQHF.

The V call is TRBV4-3, the J call TRBJ2-3, with a tentative D call TRBD2 (6 bases). V was cut by 0 bases and J by 8 bases, with 21 bases left in between. CDR3 size: 17 residues. Per the germline V gene, CDR1 is LGHNA and CDR2 is YSLEER. The CDR3 spells CASSQDIRDSGLATQYF. The CDR3 nucleotides read TGCGCCAGCAGCCAAGATATTCGGGACTCGGGATTGGCTACGCAGTATTTT.

This sequence joins TRBV5-1 and TRBJ2-1, with 8 bases identical to TRBD2. Looked up from germline, CDR1 is SGHRS and CDR2 is YFSETQ. The J segment lost 5 bases and the V segment lost 0 bases, leaving 7 bases of the junction unmatched. The CDR3 sequence is 16 residues long. CDR3 DNA: TGCGCCAGCAGCTTGGGTCGGGGGGGCGGGCACAATGAGCAGTTCTTC. Translated: CASSLGRGGGHNEQFF.

This clone was counted only a few times. V and J are TRBV7-9 and TRBJ1-1; D is perhaps TRBD1 (6 bases). Between the trimmed V and J ends, which lost 3 bases and 1 base, there was a span of 6 bases. The CDR3 length is 13 residues. The germline CDR1 and CDR2 sequences are SEHNR and FQNEAQ (reference sequence). CDR3: CASSLGQNTEAFF. CDR3 bases: TGTGCCAGCAGCTTGGGACAGAACACTGAAGCTTTCTTT.

The chain recombines TRBV25-1 with TRBJ1-2, with D possibly TRBD1 on 5 matching bases. Germline CDR1 is MGHDK and CDR2 is SYGVNS. V lost 6 bases to trimming and J lost 7 bases, with 15 bases between them. The CDR3 consists of 13 residues. This CDR3 is CASSPGGGPGYTF. CDR3 DNA sequence: TGTGCCAGCAGCCCCGGGGGGGGACCTGGCTACACCTTC.

The chain links TRBV21-1 to TRBJ2-1; the listed D gene, TRBD1, was not tested against the DNA. TRBV21-1 is a documented pseudogene. The CDR3 contains 12 residues. The CDR3 loop reads CASGARMNEQFF. The CDR3 DNA is TGTGCCAGCGGGGCTAGAATGAATGAGCAGTTCTTC.

This chain uses TRBV6-5 with TRBJ2-3; 12 positions agree with TRBD2. Unmatched junction bases numbered 5, after V lost 5 bases and J lost 5 bases. Germline CDR1 reads MNHEY; CDR2 reads SVGAGI. The CDR3 loop spans 15 amino acids. The DNA of the CDR3 is TGTGCCAGCAGTCCTAGCGGGGGGGTGGGAGATACGCAGTATTTT. This translates into CASSPSGGVGDTQYF.

This chain uses TRBV7-2 with TRBJ2-7; TRBD2 aligns across 15 bases. V trimming: 1 base; J trimming: 7 bases; junction bases outside the gene matches: 8. The CDR3 contains 17 residues. Germline loops: CDR1 SGHTA, CDR2 FQGNSA. The CDR3 sequence is CASSLDRTSGGAVEQYF. The DNA of the CDR3 is TGTGCCAGCAGCTTAGACCGGACTAGCGGGGGGGCCGTTGAGCAGTACTTC.

The CDR3 loop reads CSGGGQGNDEQYF. The CDR3 coding sequence is TGCAGCGGAGGGGGACAGGGGAATGACGAGCAGTACTTC. The gene calls are TRBV29-1 and TRBJ2-7; 10 bases align to TRBD1. The V gene end was trimmed by 7 bases and the J gene end by 5 bases; junction bases not matched to a gene: 8. The CDR3 is 13 amino acids. Germline values: CDR1 SQVTM, CDR2 ANQGSEA.

This clone was observed a single time. The J gene is TRBJ2-7, the V gene TRBV28; 7 nucleotides match TRBD1. Losses at the gene ends were 5 bases for V and 2 bases for J; bases not matched to a gene: 6. CDR3 length: 14 amino acids. The germline CDR1 and CDR2 sequences are MDHEN and SYDVKM. The CDR3 nucleotides read TGTGCCAGCAGTATGTATAGGGGGCCCTACGAGCAGTACTTC. Amino acids: CASSMYRGPYEQYF.

The genes are TRBV7-2 and TRBJ2-3, with 10 bases aligning to TRBD2. Germline CDR1 SGHTA, CDR2 FQGNSA. This CDR3 is 15 amino acids long. With V trimmed by 5 bases and J by 4 bases, 6 bases remained unmatched. CDR3 in amino acids: CASSLGTSVADTQYF. DNA for the CDR3: TGTGCCAGCAGCCTAGGGACTAGCGTTGCAGATACGCAGTATTTT.

This clone was recorded once. The chain is built from TRBV28 and TRBJ1-1, with D perhaps matching TRBD1 (6 bases). V gave up 7 bases and J gave up 2 bases, with 20 bases separating them. Germline V CDR1 and CDR2: MDHEN, SYDVKM. This CDR3 spans 16 amino acids. CDR3 bases: TGTGCCAGCAATCATTGGGGGGGGGCTGGCAACACTGAAGCTTTCTTT. Its protein is CASNHWGGAGNTEAFF.

The chain couples TRBV2 to TRBJ2-7; D possibly corresponds to TRBD1 (6 bases). V shed 6 bases and J shed 0 bases, with 15 bases lying between them. Germline V gives CDR1 SNHLY, CDR2 FYNNEI. The CDR3 extends over 15 amino acids. This CDR3 reads CASRKAQGPSYEQYF. The CDR3 DNA is TGTGCCAGCAGGAAGGCACAGGGTCCCTCCTACGAGCAGTACTTC.

This clone showed up just once. The V call is TRBV27, the J call TRBJ1-6, with TRBD1 matching over 7 bases. Germline V gene lookup returns CDR1 MNHEY and CDR2 SMNVEV (reference sequence). V dropped 3 bases and J dropped 10; count of bases not matched to a gene: 3. The CDR3 consists of 13 residues. The CDR3 DNA reads as TGTGCCAGCAGTTTTAGGGGGCCGTCACCCCTCCACTTT. Protein sequence: CASSFRGPSPLHF.

The V gene is TRBV7-8, the J gene TRBJ2-1; D possibly corresponds to TRBD2 (6 bases). CDR1 and CDR2 (germline): SGHVS, FQNEAQ. CDR3 length: 15 amino acids. The V and J ends lost 0 bases and 3 bases respectively, with 9 bases between them. The CDR3 coding sequence is TGTGCCAGCAGCTTAGCGGAGGGATACTACAATGAGCAGTTCTTC. Protein sequence: CASSLAEGYYNEQFF.

The chain carries TRBV27 and TRBJ1-5; D call uncertain. Trimming removed 4 bases from V and 0 bases from J, with 19 bases in between. Germline V gene lookup returns CDR1 MNHEY and CDR2 SMNVEV (reference sequence). This CDR3 is built from 18 residues. The DNA of the CDR3 is TGTGCCAGCAGTTCCTTTATGCGCGCTTACCATAGCAATCAGCCCCAGCATTTT. Protein sequence: CASSSFMRAYHSNQPQHF.